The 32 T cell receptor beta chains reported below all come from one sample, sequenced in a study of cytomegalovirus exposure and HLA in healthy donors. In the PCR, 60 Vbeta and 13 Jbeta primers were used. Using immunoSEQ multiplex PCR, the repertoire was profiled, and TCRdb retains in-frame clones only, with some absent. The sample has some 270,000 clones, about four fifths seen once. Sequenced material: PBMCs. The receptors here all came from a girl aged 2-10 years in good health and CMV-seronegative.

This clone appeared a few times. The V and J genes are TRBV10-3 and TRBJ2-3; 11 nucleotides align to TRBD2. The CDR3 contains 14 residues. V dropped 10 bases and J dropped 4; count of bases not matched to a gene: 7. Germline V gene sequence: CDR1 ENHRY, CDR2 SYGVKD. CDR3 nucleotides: TGTGCCACCAGAAATAGCGGGAGGGCAGATACGCAGTATTTT. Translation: CATRNSGRADTQYF.

The CDR3 spells CASSPRGLAGNTIYF. The CDR3 nucleotides read TGTGCCAGCAGCCCTAGGGGGCTGGCTGGAAACACCATATATTTT. The chain combines TRBV5-6 with TRBJ1-3; 7 nucleotides align to TRBD1. V was clipped by 4 bases and J by 2 bases; unmatched bases: 6. Germline V gene lookup returns CDR1 SGHDT and CDR2 YYEEEE. The length of the CDR3 is 15 residues.

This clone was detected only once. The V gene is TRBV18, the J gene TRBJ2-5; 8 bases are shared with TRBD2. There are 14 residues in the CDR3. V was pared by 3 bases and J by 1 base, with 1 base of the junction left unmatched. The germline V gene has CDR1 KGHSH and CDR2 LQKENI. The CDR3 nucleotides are TGTGCCAGCTCACCGGGGACTAGCCAAGAGACCCAGTACTTC. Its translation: CASSPGTSQETQYF.

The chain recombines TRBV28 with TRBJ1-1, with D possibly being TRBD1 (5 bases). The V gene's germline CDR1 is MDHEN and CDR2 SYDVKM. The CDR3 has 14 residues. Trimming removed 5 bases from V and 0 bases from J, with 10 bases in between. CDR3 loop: CASSHETVNTEAFF. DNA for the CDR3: TGTGCCAGCAGTCACGAGACAGTGAACACTGAAGCTTTCTTT.

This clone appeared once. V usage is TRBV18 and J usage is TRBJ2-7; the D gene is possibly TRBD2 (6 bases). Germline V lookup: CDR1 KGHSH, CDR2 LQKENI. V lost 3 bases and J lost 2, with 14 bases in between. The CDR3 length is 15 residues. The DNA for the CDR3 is TGTGCCAGCTCACCCGGGGGTAGGGTAACCTACGAGCAGTACTTC. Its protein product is CASSPGGRVTYEQYF.

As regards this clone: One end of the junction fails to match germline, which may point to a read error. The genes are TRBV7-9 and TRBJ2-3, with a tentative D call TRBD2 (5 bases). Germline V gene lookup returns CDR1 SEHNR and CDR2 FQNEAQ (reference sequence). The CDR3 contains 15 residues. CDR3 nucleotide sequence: TGTTCCAGCAGCTCACTTCGGGGTTCGACAGATACGCAGTATTTT. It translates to CSSSSLRGSTDTQYF.

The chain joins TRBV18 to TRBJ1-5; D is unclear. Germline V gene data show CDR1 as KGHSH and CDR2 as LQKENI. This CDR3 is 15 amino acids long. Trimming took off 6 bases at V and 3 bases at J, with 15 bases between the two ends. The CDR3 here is CASSISSSNNQPQHF. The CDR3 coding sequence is TGTGCCAGCTCTATCTCGTCTTCTAACAATCAGCCCCAGCATTTT.

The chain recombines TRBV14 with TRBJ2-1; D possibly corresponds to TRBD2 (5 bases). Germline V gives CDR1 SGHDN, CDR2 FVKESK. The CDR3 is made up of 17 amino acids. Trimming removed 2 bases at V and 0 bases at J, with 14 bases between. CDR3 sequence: CASSQRGYIHSYNEQFF. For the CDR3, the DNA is TGTGCCAGCAGCCAACGCGGGTACATTCACTCCTACAATGAGCAGTTCTTC.

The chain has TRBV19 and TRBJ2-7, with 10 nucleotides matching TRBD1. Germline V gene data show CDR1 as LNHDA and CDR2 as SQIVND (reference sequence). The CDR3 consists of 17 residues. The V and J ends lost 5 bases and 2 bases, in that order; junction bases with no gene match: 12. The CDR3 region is CASSSGTGVGKAYEQYF. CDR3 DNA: TGTGCCAGTAGTTCCGGGACAGGGGTAGGGAAGGCCTACGAGCAGTACTTC.

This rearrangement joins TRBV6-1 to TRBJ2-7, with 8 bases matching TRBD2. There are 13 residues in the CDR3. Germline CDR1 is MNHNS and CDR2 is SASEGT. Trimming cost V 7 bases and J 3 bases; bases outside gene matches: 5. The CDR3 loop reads CASMGLVLYEQYF. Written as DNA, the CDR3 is TGTGCCAGCATGGGACTAGTCCTCTACGAGCAGTACTTC.

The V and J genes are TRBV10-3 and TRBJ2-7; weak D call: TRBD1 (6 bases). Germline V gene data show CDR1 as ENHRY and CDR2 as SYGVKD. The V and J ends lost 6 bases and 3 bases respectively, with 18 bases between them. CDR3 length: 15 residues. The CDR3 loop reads CAISAVAHRDYEQYF. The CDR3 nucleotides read TGTGCCATCAGCGCCGTGGCTCACAGGGACTACGAGCAGTACTTC.

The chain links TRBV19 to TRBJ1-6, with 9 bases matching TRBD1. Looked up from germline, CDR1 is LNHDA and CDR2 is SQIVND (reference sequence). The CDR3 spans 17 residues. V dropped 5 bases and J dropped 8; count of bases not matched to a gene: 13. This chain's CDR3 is CASSSSQGTGNHSPLHF. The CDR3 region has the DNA TGTGCCAGTAGTTCCAGTCAAGGGACAGGGAACCATTCACCCCTCCACTTT.

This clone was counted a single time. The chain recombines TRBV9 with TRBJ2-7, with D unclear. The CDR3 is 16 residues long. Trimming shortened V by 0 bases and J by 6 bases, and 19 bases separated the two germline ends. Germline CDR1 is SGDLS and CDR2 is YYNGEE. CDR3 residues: CASSVGPPSLIGEQYF. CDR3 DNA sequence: TGTGCCAGCAGCGTAGGCCCACCTAGTCTTATAGGCGAGCAGTACTTC.

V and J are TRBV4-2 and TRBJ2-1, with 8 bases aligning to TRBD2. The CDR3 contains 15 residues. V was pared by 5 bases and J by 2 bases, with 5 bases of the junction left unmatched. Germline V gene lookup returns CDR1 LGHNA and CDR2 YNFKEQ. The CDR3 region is CASSGIGGAYNEQFF. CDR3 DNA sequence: TGTGCCAGCAGCGGGATCGGGGGGGCCTACAATGAGCAGTTCTTC.

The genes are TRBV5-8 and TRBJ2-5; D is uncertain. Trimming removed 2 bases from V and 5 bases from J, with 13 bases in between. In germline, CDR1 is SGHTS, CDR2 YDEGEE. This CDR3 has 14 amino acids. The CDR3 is CASSFSSVMETQYF. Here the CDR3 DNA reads TGTGCCAGCAGCTTTTCTAGTGTGATGGAGACCCAGTACTTC. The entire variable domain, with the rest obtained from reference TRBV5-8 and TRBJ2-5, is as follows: EAGVTQSPTHLIKTRGQQATLRCSPISGHTSVYWYQQALGLGLQFLLWYDEGEERNRGNFPPRFSGRQFPNYSSELNVNALELEDSALYLCASSFSSVMETQYFGPGTRLLVL.

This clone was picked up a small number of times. The CDR3 DNA sequence: TGTGCCAGCAGTGGAGGGGCGGGGGGGTATTGGGCCGGGGAGCTGTTTTTT. It codes for CASSGGAGGYWAGELFF. The chain joins TRBV2 to TRBJ2-2; TRBD2 matches at 9 bases. Germline V gives CDR1 SNHLY, CDR2 FYNNEI. The CDR3 runs 17 residues. V trimming: 4 bases; J trimming: 6 bases; junction bases outside the gene matches: 12.

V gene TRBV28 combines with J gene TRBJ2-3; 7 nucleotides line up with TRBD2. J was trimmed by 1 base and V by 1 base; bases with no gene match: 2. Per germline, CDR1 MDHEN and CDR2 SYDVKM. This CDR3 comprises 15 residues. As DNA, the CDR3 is TGTGCCAGCAGTTTATTGGGAGGGGGCACAGATACGCAGTATTTT. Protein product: CASSLLGGGTDTQYF. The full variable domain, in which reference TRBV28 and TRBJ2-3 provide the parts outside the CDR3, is DVKVTQSSRYLVKRTGEKVFLECVQDMDHENMFWYRQDPGLGLRLIYFSYDVKMKEKGDIPEGYSVSREKKERFSLILESASTNQTSMYLCASSLLGGGTDTQYFGPGTRLTVL.

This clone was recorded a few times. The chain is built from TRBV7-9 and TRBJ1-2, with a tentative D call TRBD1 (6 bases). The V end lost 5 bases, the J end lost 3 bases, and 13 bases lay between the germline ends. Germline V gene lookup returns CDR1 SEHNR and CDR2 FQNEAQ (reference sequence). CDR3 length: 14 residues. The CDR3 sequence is CASSPRDIHYGYTF. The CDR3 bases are TGTGCCAGCAGCCCCCGGGACATACACTATGGCTACACCTTC.

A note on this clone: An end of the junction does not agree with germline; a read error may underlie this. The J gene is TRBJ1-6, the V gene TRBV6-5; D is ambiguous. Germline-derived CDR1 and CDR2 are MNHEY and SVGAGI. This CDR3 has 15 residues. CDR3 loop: CASSYRHRGNSPPHF. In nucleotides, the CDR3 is TGTGCCAGCAGTTACCGACACCGCGGGAATTCACCCCCCCACTTT.

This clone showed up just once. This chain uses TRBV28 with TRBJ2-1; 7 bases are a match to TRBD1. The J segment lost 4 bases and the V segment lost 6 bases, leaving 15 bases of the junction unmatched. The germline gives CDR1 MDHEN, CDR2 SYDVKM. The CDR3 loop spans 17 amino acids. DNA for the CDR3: TGTGCCAGCAGACGTCGAGGGACAGCTTTATTATACAATGAGCAGTTCTTC. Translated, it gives CASRRRGTALLYNEQFF.

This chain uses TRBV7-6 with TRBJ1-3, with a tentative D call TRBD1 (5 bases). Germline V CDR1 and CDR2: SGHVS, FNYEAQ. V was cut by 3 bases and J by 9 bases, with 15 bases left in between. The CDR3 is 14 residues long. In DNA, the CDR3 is TGTGCCAGCAGCTTCGCTGCGCAGGGCGGCACCATATATTTT. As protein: CASSFAAQGGTIYF.

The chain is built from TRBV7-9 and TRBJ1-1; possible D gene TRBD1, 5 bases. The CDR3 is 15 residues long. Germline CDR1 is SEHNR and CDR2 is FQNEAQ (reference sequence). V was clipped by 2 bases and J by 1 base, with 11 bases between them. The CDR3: CASSLRLGRNTEAFF. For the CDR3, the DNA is TGTGCCAGCAGCTTACGGTTGGGGCGGAACACTGAAGCTTTCTTT.

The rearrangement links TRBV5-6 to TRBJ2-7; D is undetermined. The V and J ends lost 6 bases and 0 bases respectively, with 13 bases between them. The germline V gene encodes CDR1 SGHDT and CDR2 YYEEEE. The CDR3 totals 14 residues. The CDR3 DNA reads TGTGCCAGCACTCGGAGCCTGAGCTCCTACGAGCAGTACTTC. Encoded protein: CASTRSLSSYEQYF.

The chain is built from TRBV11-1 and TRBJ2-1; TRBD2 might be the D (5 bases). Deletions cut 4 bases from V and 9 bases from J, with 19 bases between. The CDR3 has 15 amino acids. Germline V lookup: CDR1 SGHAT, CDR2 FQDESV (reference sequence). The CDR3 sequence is CASSSPGEGLIEQFF. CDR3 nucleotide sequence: TGTGCCAGCAGCTCCCCCGGAGAGGGATTAATTGAGCAGTTCTTC.

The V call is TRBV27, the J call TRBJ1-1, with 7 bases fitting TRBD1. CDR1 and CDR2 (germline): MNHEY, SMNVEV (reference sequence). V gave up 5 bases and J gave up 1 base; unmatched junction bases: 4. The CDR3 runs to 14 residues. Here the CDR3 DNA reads TGTGCCAGCAGTCGATGGACAGGGAACACTGAAGCTTTCTTT. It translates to CASSRWTGNTEAFF.

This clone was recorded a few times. The DNA of the CDR3 is TGTGCCAGCAGCTTGCAGGGACTAGGGGAAGAGACCCAGTACTTC. This encodes CASSLQGLGEETQYF. The V gene is TRBV5-4, the J gene TRBJ2-5; 8 bases match TRBD2. The germline V gene encodes CDR1 SGHNT and CDR2 YYREEE (reference sequence). This CDR3 spans 15 amino acids. J was trimmed by 3 bases and V by 1 base; bases with no gene match: 5.

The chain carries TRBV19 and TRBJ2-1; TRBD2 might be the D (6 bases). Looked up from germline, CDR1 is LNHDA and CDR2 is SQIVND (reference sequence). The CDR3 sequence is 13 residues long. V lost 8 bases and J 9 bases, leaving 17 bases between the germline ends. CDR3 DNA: TGTGCCAGTTCGCTCCATAGCGGAGGTGAGCAGTTCTTC. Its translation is CASSLHSGGEQFF. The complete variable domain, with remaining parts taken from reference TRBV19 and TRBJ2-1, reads DGGITQSPKYLFRKEGQNVTLSCEQNLNHDAMYWYRQDPGQGLRLIYYSQIVNDFQKGDIAEGYSVSREKKESFPLTVTSAQKNPTAFYLCASSLHSGGEQFFGPGTRLTVL.

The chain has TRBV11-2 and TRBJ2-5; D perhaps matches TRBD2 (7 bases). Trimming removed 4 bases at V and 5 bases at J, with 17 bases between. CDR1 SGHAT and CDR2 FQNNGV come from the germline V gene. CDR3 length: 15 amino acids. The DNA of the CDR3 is TGTGCCAGCAGCTCCCCCCGCGGGGGCAGGGAGACCCAGTACTTC. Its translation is CASSSPRGGRETQYF.

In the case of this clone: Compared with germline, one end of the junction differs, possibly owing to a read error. The CDR3 DNA sequence: TGTTCCAGCAGCTTACCTTGGACAGGGCTCCATCGGAACAATGAGCAGTTCTTC. Its protein product is CSSSLPWTGLHRNNEQFF. This sequence joins TRBV7-9 and TRBJ2-1; the match to TRBD1 covers 8 bases. Germline-derived CDR1 and CDR2 are SEHNR and FQNEAQ (reference sequence). The CDR3 contains 18 residues. Combining the CDR3 with reference TRBV7-9 and TRBJ2-1 gives the whole variable domain DTGVSQNPRHKITKRGQNVTFRCDPISEHNRLYWYRQTLGQGPEFLTYFQNEAQLEKSRLLSDRFSAERPKGSFSTLEIQRTEQGDSAMYLCSSSLPWTGLHRNNEQFFGPGTRLTVL.

DNA for the CDR3: TGTGCCAGCAGTTCGTTCCAGGGTATCACTGAAGCTTTCTTT. Translation gives CASSSFQGITEAFF. The chain couples TRBV28 to TRBJ1-1; TRBD1 is a possible D gene (5 bases). This CDR3 contains 14 residues. Germline CDR1 MDHEN, CDR2 SYDVKM. Trimming left V 4 bases short and J 4 bases short, with 13 bases between. Using reference TRBV28 and TRBJ1-1 for the parts outside the CDR3, the full variable domain is DVKVTQSSRYLVKRTGEKVFLECVQDMDHENMFWYRQDPGLGLRLIYFSYDVKMKEKGDIPEGYSVSREKKERFSLILESASTNQTSMYLCASSSFQGITEAFFGQGTRLTVV.

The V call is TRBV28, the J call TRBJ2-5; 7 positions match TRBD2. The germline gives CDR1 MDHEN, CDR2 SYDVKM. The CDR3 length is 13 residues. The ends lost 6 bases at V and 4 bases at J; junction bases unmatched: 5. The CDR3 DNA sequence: TGTGCCAGCAGGCGGAGGGAGGGAGAGACCCAGTACTTC. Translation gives CASRRREGETQYF.

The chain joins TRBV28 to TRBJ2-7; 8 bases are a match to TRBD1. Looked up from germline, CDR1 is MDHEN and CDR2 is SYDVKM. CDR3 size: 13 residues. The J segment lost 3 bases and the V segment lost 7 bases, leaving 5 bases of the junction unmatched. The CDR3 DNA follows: TGTGCCAGCAAATGGACAGGGCACTACGAGCAGTACTTC. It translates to CASKWTGHYEQYF.